Following are 21 T cell receptor beta chains from one sample sequenced in a study of T cell responses to AZD1222 COVID-19 vaccine (dated by TCRdb to about 2021). The library was obtained by the immunoSEQ multiplex PCR assay. TCRdb stores this immuneACCESS table with in-frame sequences only. Part of the clones is absent; in the studies checked, under half of the shortfall reflects unresolved V genes, and no reason is known for the rest. Counted in this sample were more than 80,000 clones; 75% to 90% of them appeared once. Roughly 2.4% of the sample is taken by the ten largest. The sample's time point label is to be understood as: about 28 days (+/-7) after the second vaccine dose. Specimen: peripheral blood, collected 28 days after the second AZD1222 dose. These receptors came from an adult who received the AZD1222 COVID-19 vaccine.

The chain carries TRBV2 and TRBJ1-1; D is uncertain. The germline V gene encodes CDR1 SNHLY and CDR2 FYNNEI. The CDR3 spans 13 residues. Trimming stripped 3 bases from V and 1 base from J, with 6 bases between. CDR3 DNA sequence: TGTGCCAGCAGTGACCCAGGGAACACTGAAGCTTTCTTT. This translates into CASSDPGNTEAFF.

The chain employs TRBV5-1 and TRBJ1-2, with 9 bases matching TRBD1. Germline V gene sequence: CDR1 SGHRS, CDR2 YFSETQ. Trimming at V came to 6 bases and at J to 3 bases, leaving 12 bases not matched to a gene. This CDR3 has 16 amino acids. The CDR3, as DNA: TGCGCCAGCACGTGGGGTCCCGGGACAGGGTACTATGGCTACACCTTC. Amino acids: CASTWGPGTGYYGYTF.

The J gene is TRBJ1-2, the V gene TRBV3-1 (or the pseudogene TRBV3-2); D is uncertain. CDR1 is LGHDT and CDR2 is YNNKEL in the germline V gene (reference sequence). The CDR3 is 16 amino acids. V dropped 2 bases and J dropped 4 bases, with 17 bases sitting between them. CDR3 loop: CASSQNVGLLSYGYTF. CDR3 bases: TGTGCCAGCAGCCAAAATGTCGGACTATTAAGCTATGGCTACACCTTC.

Only one count was recorded for this clone. The J gene is TRBJ2-1, the V gene TRBV6-8, with D maybe TRBD2 (5 bases). Germline loops: CDR1 MNHGY, CDR2 SAAAGT. V was trimmed by 6 bases and J by 5 bases, leaving 17 bases between them. The CDR3 extends over 15 amino acids. The CDR3 bases are TGTGCCAGCAGGGAGAGCGGTTGGGGTAACAATGAGCAGTTCTTC. Protein: CASRESGWGNNEQFF.

The chain joins TRBV11-3 to TRBJ2-1, with 13 bases that match TRBD2. The germline CDR1 and CDR2 sequences are SGHNT and YENEEA. V trimming: 4 bases; J trimming: 4 bases; junction bases outside the gene matches: 4. The CDR3 consists of 16 residues. CDR3 nucleotides: TGTGCCAGCAGCTCCGGACTAGCGGGAGCGTACAATGAGCAGTTCTTC. It codes for CASSSGLAGAYNEQFF. Combining the CDR3 with reference TRBV11-3 and TRBJ2-1 gives the whole variable domain EAGVVQSPRYKIIEKKQPVAFWCNPISGHNTLYWYLQNLGQGPELLIRYENEEAVDDSQLPKDRFSAERLKGVDSTLKIQPAELGDSAVYLCASSSGLAGAYNEQFFGPGTRLTVL.

The rearrangement links TRBV19 to TRBJ2-6; 9 bases line up with TRBD1. V lost 9 bases, J lost 2 bases, and 8 bases stayed unmatched. CDR1 and CDR2 from the germline V gene are LNHDA and SQIVND (reference sequence). The CDR3 is made up of 16 amino acids. CDR3 loop: CASGTRDRAGANVLTF. The CDR3 DNA is TGTGCCAGCGGGACTCGGGACAGGGCTGGGGCCAACGTCCTGACTTTC.

The chain combines TRBV4-2 with TRBJ2-7; TRBD1 agrees at 10 bases. There are 14 residues in the CDR3. After removal of 4 bases from V and 5 bases from J, the junction contained 5 bases not matched to a gene. The germline gives CDR1 LGHNA, CDR2 YNFKEQ. CDR3 region: CASSLRTGGHEQYF. The CDR3 bases are TGTGCCAGCAGCCTACGGACAGGGGGGCACGAGCAGTACTTC.

This clone was recorded once. This rearrangement joins TRBV5-6 to TRBJ2-1; D is possibly TRBD2 (6 bases). This CDR3 comprises 15 residues. Germline V CDR1 and CDR2: SGHDT, YYEEEE. V was trimmed by 4 bases and J by 5 bases, leaving 16 bases between them. This chain's CDR3 is CASSPGGVRHNEQFF. CDR3 DNA sequence: TGTGCCAGCAGCCCTGGAGGGGTCAGGCACAATGAGCAGTTCTTC.

CDR3 bases: TGTGCCAGCAGCCGACAGGGTAACAACGAGCAGTACTTC. Translated: CASSRQGNNEQYF. V and J are TRBV6-5 and TRBJ2-7; TRBD1 matches at 7 bases. Germline values: CDR1 MNHEY, CDR2 SVGAGI. Germline trimming cut 6 bases from V and 5 bases from J; bases unmatched to any gene: 7. The CDR3 length is 13 residues.

The V gene is TRBV21-1, the J gene TRBJ2-2; TRBD2 reflects the table's D call only, with no check against the DNA. TRBV21-1 is marked as a pseudogene. The CDR3 totals 15 residues. The CDR3 DNA is TGTGCCAGCACCCCCACGGTAGCGAACACCGGGGAGCTGTTTTTT. Encoded protein: CASTPTVANTGELFF.

This chain links TRBV5-1 with TRBJ1-1; 8 bases are a match to TRBD1. J lost 5 bases, V lost 4 bases, and 10 bases had no gene match. Germline assignment: CDR1 SGHRS and CDR2 YFSETQ. The CDR3 runs 15 residues. The CDR3 loop reads CASSRTGQGRTEAFF. CDR3 nucleotides: TGCGCCAGCAGCCGAACCGGACAGGGACGAACTGAAGCTTTCTTT.

J is TRBJ1-3 and V is TRBV7-2, with D uncertain. The length of the CDR3 is 16 residues. Trimming removed 2 bases from V and 0 bases from J, with 11 bases in between. CDR1 is SGHTA and CDR2 is FQGNSA in the germline V gene. DNA of the CDR3: TGTGCCAGCAGCTTATCGGAGTATAGCTCTGGAAACACCATATATTTT. This encodes CASSLSEYSSGNTIYF.

The chain couples TRBV3-1 (or the pseudogene TRBV3-2) to TRBJ1-1; possibly TRBD1 for D (6 bases). V lost 1 base and J lost 7, with 10 bases in between. Germline CDR1 reads LGHDT; CDR2 reads YNNKEL (reference sequence). The CDR3 extends over 13 amino acids. The CDR3 spells CASSQAGQLEAFF. Written as DNA, the CDR3 is TGTGCCAGCAGCCAAGCTGGACAGCTTGAAGCTTTCTTT.

The V gene is TRBV5-1, the J gene TRBJ1-1, with D unresolved. Trimming took 2 bases from V and 4 from J, leaving 15 bases between them. Germline V gene data show CDR1 as SGHRS and CDR2 as YFSETQ. CDR3 length: 15 amino acids. The chain's CDR3 is CASSFWSSTPTEAFF. The CDR3, as DNA: TGCGCCAGCAGCTTTTGGTCGTCAACCCCCACTGAAGCTTTCTTT.

The genes are TRBV29-1 and TRBJ1-2, with 9 bases that match TRBD1. V gave up 7 bases and J gave up 0 bases; unmatched junction bases: 3. Germline assignment: CDR1 SQVTM and CDR2 ANQGSEA. The CDR3 contains 13 residues. The CDR3 spells CSAWDRANYGYTF. The CDR3 DNA reads TGCAGCGCCTGGGACAGGGCTAACTATGGCTACACCTTC.

The chain couples TRBV6-5 to TRBJ2-5; D possibly corresponds to TRBD1 (5 bases). The germline V gene encodes CDR1 MNHEY and CDR2 SVGAGI. The CDR3 consists of 15 residues. V was clipped by 0 bases and J by 5 bases, with 13 bases between them. CDR3 sequence (DNA): TGTGCCAGCAGTTACTCGAGCAGGGCGCGGGAGACCCAGTACTTC. It specifies CASSYSSRARETQYF.

This sequence joins TRBV2 and TRBJ2-7, with D perhaps TRBD2 (6 bases). The CDR3 totals 13 residues. V lost 3 bases and J lost 5, with 11 bases in between. Per the germline V gene, CDR1 is SNHLY and CDR2 is FYNNEI. CDR3 nucleotides: TGTGCCAGCAGTGAGTGGAGGGCTGACGAGCAGTACTTC. As protein: CASSEWRADEQYF.

The V and J genes are TRBV3-1 (or the pseudogene TRBV3-2) and TRBJ1-2, with D perhaps TRBD1 (5 bases). The CDR3 loop spans 13 amino acids. Trimming pared 4 bases from V and 2 bases from J, leaving 8 bases between. From germline, CDR1 is LGHDT and CDR2 YNNKEL (reference sequence). Written as DNA, the CDR3 is TGTGCCAGCAGCCCACCAGGGAACTATGGCTACACCTTC. As protein: CASSPPGNYGYTF.

The genes are TRBV4-1 and TRBJ2-7; 7 bases fit TRBD1. This CDR3 is 16 amino acids long. CDR1 and CDR2 from the germline V gene are MGHRA and YSYEKL. J gave up 1 base and V 0 bases, and 6 bases lay outside the gene matches. CDR3 in amino acids: CASSQDFDRESYEQYF. The CDR3 region has the DNA TGCGCCAGCAGCCAAGATTTCGACAGGGAGTCCTACGAGCAGTACTTC.

This chain uses TRBV12-3 or TRBV12-4 with TRBJ1-1; TRBD1 matches 7 bases. Trimming removed 8 bases from V and 2 bases from J; junction bases left unmatched: 5. The CDR3 has 13 residues. Written as DNA, the CDR3 is TGTGCCAGCGTCTGGACAGGAAACACTGAAGCTTTCTTT. It is translated as CASVWTGNTEAFF.

The chain couples TRBV6-6 to TRBJ1-1; 7 bases are a match to TRBD1. In germline, CDR1 is MNHNY, CDR2 SVGAGI (reference sequence). The V segment lost 2 bases and the J segment 3 bases; nucleotides outside the gene matches: 6. CDR3 length: 15 amino acids. Here the CDR3 DNA reads TGTGCCAGCAGTTACACTTTGCAGGGGGACACTGAAGCTTTCTTT. It translates to CASSYTLQGDTEAFF.